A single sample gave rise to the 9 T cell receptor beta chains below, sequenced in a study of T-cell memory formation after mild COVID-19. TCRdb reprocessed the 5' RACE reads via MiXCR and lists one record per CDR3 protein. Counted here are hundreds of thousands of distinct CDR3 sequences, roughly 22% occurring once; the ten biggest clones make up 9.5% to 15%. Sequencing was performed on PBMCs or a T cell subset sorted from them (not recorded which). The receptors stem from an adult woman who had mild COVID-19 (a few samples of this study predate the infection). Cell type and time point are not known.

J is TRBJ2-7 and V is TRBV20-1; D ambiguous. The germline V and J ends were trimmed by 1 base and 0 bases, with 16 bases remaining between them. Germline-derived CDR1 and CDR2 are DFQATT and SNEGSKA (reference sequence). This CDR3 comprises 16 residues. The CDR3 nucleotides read TGCAGTGCTAGAGGTGCTTTGGGTGGGTTCTCCTACGAGCAGTACTTC. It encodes CSARGALGGFSYEQYF.

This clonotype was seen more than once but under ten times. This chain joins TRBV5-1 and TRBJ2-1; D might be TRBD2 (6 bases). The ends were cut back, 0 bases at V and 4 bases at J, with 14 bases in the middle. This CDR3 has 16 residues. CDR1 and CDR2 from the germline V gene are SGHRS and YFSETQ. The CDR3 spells CASSLDGGRRYNEQFF. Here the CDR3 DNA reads TGCGCCAGCAGCTTGGATGGGGGGAGAAGGTACAATGAGCAGTTCTTC.

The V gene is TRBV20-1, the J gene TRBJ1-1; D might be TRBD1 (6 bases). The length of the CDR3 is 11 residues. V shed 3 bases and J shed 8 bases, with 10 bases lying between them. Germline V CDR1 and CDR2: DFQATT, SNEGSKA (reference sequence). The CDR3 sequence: CSARGDKEAFF. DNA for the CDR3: TGCAGTGCTAGGGGGGACAAGGAAGCTTTCTTT.

The CDR3 nucleotides are TGTGCCAGCAGTGTAGAGAGGGATCAGCCCCAGCATTTT. It yields the protein CASSVERDQPQHF. The chain links TRBV6-4 to TRBJ1-5; D gene ambiguous. Trimming removed 4 bases from V and 5 bases from J, with 9 bases in between. Germline V gives CDR1 MRHNA, CDR2 SNTAGT. This CDR3 comprises 13 residues.

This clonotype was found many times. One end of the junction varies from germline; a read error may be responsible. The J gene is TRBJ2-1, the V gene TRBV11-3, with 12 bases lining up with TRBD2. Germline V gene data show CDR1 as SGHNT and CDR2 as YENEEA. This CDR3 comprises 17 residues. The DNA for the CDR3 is TGTGCCAGCAGCCTAGATCGACTAGCGGGAGTAAACAATGAGCAGTTCTTC. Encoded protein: CASSLDRLAGVNNEQFF.

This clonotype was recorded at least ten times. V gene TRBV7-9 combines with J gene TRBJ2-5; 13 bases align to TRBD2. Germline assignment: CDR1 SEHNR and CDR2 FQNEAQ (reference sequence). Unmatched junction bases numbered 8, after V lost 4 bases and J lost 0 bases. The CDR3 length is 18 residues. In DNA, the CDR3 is TGTGCCAGCAGCTCCCTTGGGACTAGCGGGATGAACCAAGAGACCCAGTACTTC. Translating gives CASSSLGTSGMNQETQYF.

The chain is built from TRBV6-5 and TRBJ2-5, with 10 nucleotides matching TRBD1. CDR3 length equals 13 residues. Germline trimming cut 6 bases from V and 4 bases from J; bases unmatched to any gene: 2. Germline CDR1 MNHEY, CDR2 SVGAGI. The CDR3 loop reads CASRRDRGETQYF. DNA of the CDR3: TGTGCCAGCAGGAGGGACAGGGGAGAGACCCAGTACTTC.

This chain's CDR3 is CSVELAGGSYNEQFF. The CDR3, as DNA: TGCAGCGTTGAACTAGCGGGAGGGTCCTACAATGAGCAGTTCTTC. The chain has TRBV29-1 and TRBJ2-1, with 12 positions matching TRBD2. V was pared by 2 bases and J by 1 base, with 0 bases of the junction left unmatched. Germline assignment: CDR1 SQVTM and CDR2 ANQGSEA. This CDR3 spans 15 amino acids.

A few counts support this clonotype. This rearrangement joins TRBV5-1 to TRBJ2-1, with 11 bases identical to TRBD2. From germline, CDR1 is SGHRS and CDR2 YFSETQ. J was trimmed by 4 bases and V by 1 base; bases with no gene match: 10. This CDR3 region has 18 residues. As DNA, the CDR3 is TGCGCCAGCAGCTTGACCGATTTTAGCGGGAGGGGTTACAATGAGCAGTTCTTC. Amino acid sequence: CASSLTDFSGRGYNEQFF. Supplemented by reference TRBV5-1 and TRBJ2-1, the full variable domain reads KAGVTQTPRYLIKTRGQQVTLSCSPISGHRSVSWYQQTPGQGLQFLFEYFSETQRNKGNFPGRFSGRQFSNSRSEMNVSTLELGDSALYLCASSLTDFSGRGYNEQFFGPGTRLTVL.